The source of this T cell receptor beta chain is a study of T cell repertoires in cytomegalovirus infection. Overall study: Shared public TCR beta signatures pointed to both CMV infection and a matching HLA type.

This clonotype was picked up many times. The antigen remains unidentified. Study findings and constraints: The ex vivo response was dominated by HLA-C-restricted CMV-specific TCR beta clonotypes. The cumulative frequency of public TCR beta families distinguished individuals who carried CMV together with the relevant HLA.

TCRdb processed the reads anew with MiXCR; each CDR3 protein has one entry. Of tens of thousands of distinct CDR3 sequences in the sample, around 21% are singletons; the top ten hold around 79%. V was pared by 0 bases and J by 9 bases, with 11 bases between. Per the germline V gene, CDR1 is SGHTA and CDR2 is FQGTGA. This CDR3 has 13 amino acids. The clonotype originates from a human donor in good health (CMV status not recorded). Some clones in this sample may be carry-over from other donors' samples. This rearrangement joins TRBV7-3 to TRBJ1-1, with D hard to call. The source material was PBMCs, sequenced either directly or after in vitro stimulation (not recorded which). The CDR3: CASSLTDGEKAFF. The CDR3 region has the DNA TGTGCCAGCAGCTTAACCGACGGAGAAAAAGCTTTCTTT.